The 22 T cell receptor beta chains in this list originate from one sample, sequenced in a study of blood T cell repertoires in COVID-19. Some clones are missing from TCRdb's copy, which holds only in-frame ones; the method was immunoSEQ multiplex PCR. The sample has roughly 230,000 clones; 84% are singletons. The source material was peripheral blood. Every receptor here comes from a man aged 50-59 years with acute or convalescent COVID-19.

J is TRBJ1-1 and V is TRBV28; D is ambiguous. The germline V gene encodes CDR1 MDHEN and CDR2 SYDVKM. With 1 base removed from V and 3 bases from J, the gap between germline ends came to 6 bases. The CDR3 is 13 amino acids. The CDR3 DNA is TGTGCCAGCAGTTTATCGGGGTACACTGAAGCTTTCTTT. It translates to CASSLSGYTEAFF.

The rearrangement uses TRBV28 and TRBJ2-3; the D gene is possibly TRBD1 (5 bases). Germline lookup yields CDR1 MDHEN and CDR2 SYDVKM. Trimming pared 5 bases from V and 4 bases from J, leaving 10 bases between. The CDR3 spans 13 residues. CDR3 DNA: TGTGCCAGCAGTCCCGCAGGGTCAGATACGCAGTATTTT. Translated: CASSPAGSDTQYF.

This clone was picked up one time. The V gene is TRBV18, the J gene TRBJ2-1, with D tentatively TRBD2 (6 bases). The CDR3 length is 16 residues. V dropped 3 bases and J dropped 8 bases, with 20 bases sitting between them. Germline V lookup: CDR1 KGHSH, CDR2 LQKENI. CDR3 in DNA: TGTGCCAGCTCACCCAGGGAAACTAGCAGAGTCCATGAGCAGTTCTTC. Its translation: CASSPRETSRVHEQFF.

This rearrangement joins TRBV7-9 to TRBJ1-2; 9 positions match TRBD1. The CDR3 consists of 14 residues. In germline, CDR1 is SEHNR, CDR2 FQNEAQ (reference sequence). J gave up 6 bases and V 6 bases, and 8 bases lay outside the gene matches. Written as DNA, the CDR3 is TGTGCCAGCAGTATTACAGGGGGCGCAGATGGCTACACCTTC. The encoded protein is CASSITGGADGYTF. Supplemented by reference TRBV7-9 and TRBJ1-2, the full variable domain reads DTGVSQNPRHKITKRGQNVTFRCDPISEHNRLYWYRQTLGQGPEFLTYFQNEAQLEKSRLLSDRFSAERPKGSFSTLEIQRTEQGDSAMYLCASSITGGADGYTFGSGTRLTVV.

The V and J genes are TRBV19 and TRBJ1-4; D ambiguous. The CDR3 spans 11 residues. The germline V and J ends were trimmed by 5 bases and 8 bases, with 6 bases remaining between them. The germline V gene encodes CDR1 LNHDA and CDR2 SQIVND (reference sequence). CDR3: CASSLAEKLFF. In DNA, the CDR3 is TGTGCCAGTAGTCTGGCCGAAAAACTGTTTTTT.

The rearrangement links TRBV10-3 to TRBJ2-7; maybe TRBD2 (6 bases). This CDR3 has 16 residues. CDR1 ENHRY and CDR2 SYGVKD come from the germline V gene. V lost 2 bases and J 3 bases, leaving 17 bases between the germline ends. This chain's CDR3 is CAISESWGEQHYEQYF. The CDR3 region has the DNA TGTGCCATCAGTGAGAGCTGGGGGGAGCAACACTACGAGCAGTACTTC.

The gene calls are TRBV19 and TRBJ2-2, with 7 bases that match TRBD1. From germline, CDR1 is LNHDA and CDR2 SQIVND (reference sequence). V lost 2 bases and J lost 4; bases outside the gene matches: 10. CDR3 length: 17 residues. CDR3: CASSIPRKGAGTGELFF. In DNA, the CDR3 is TGTGCCAGTAGTATACCCCGGAAGGGGGCAGGCACCGGGGAGCTGTTTTTT.

The V gene is TRBV18, the J gene TRBJ2-5, with TRBD2 as a possible D gene (5 bases). CDR1 is KGHSH and CDR2 is LQKENI in the germline V gene. The V gene lost 5 bases and the J gene lost 4 bases, with 14 bases spanning the gap. The length of the CDR3 is 14 residues. CDR3 sequence (DNA): TGTGCCAGCTCAACGGAGAGGAGGAGAGAGACCCAGTACTTC. Protein product: CASSTERRRETQYF.

The chain is built from TRBV27 and TRBJ2-6, with unresolved D. Looked up from germline, CDR1 is MNHEY and CDR2 is SMNVEV (reference sequence). The CDR3 is 15 residues long. V dropped 10 bases and J dropped 0 bases, with 13 bases sitting between them. CDR3: CATRMVSSGANVLTF. In DNA, the CDR3 is TGTGCCACCCGCATGGTGAGCTCTGGGGCCAACGTCCTGACTTTC. Based on the CDR3 plus reference TRBV27 and TRBJ2-6, the full variable domain is EAQVTQNPRYLITVTGKKLTVTCSQNMNHEYMSWYRQDPGLGLRQIYYSMNVEVTDKGDVPEGYKVSRKEKRNFPLILESPSPNQTSLYFCATRMVSSGANVLTFGAGSRLTVL.

The chain joins TRBV30 to TRBJ2-5; TRBD1 matches 12 bases. V gave up 1 base and J gave up 6 bases; unmatched junction bases: 12. CDR1 and CDR2 from the germline V gene are GTSNPN and SVGIG (reference sequence). This CDR3 has 17 amino acids. The CDR3 DNA reads as TGTGCCTGGAGTGGATCACGACCGGGACAGGGGGCGAAGACCCAGTACTTC. Translating gives CAWSGSRPGQGAKTQYF.

The V call is TRBV11-1, the J call TRBJ2-7; 7 bases agree with TRBD2. The CDR3 is made up of 13 amino acids. Germline-derived CDR1 and CDR2 are SGHAT and FQDESV (reference sequence). With V trimmed by 7 bases and J by 2 bases, 5 bases remained unmatched. CDR3 in DNA: TGTGCCAGCACCCCGGGAGGCACCTACGAGCAGTACTTC. It is translated as CASTPGGTYEQYF.

The chain links TRBV19 to TRBJ1-6; D gene unclear. Germline loops: CDR1 LNHDA, CDR2 SQIVND (reference sequence). The CDR3 spans 15 residues. The V and J ends lost 0 bases and 7 bases respectively, with 10 bases between them. The CDR3 reads CASSIEVIRNSPLHF. The CDR3 bases are TGTGCCAGTAGTATAGAAGTTATTCGGAATTCACCCCTCCACTTT.

DNA of the CDR3: TGCGCCAGCAGCGTGTGGGGACAGCAAGAGACCCAGTACTTC. Translating it yields CASSVWGQQETQYF. The gene calls are TRBV5-1 and TRBJ2-5; TRBD1 matches 7 bases. CDR1 SGHRS and CDR2 YFSETQ come from the germline V gene. The J segment lost 2 bases and the V segment lost 4 bases, leaving 5 bases of the junction unmatched. This CDR3 comprises 14 residues.

The chain employs TRBV6-5 and TRBJ1-6; D is unclear. CDR3 length: 16 amino acids. CDR1 and CDR2 from the germline V gene are MNHEY and SVGAGI. The germline V and J ends were trimmed by 4 bases and 5 bases, with 15 bases remaining between them. The CDR3 is CASSFQRESDNSPLHF. The CDR3 nucleotides are TGTGCCAGCAGTTTCCAGCGAGAGAGCGATAATTCACCCCTCCACTTT.

V and J are TRBV5-1 and TRBJ2-7; tentative D call: TRBD1 (6 bases). The ends were cut back, 5 bases at V and 0 bases at J, with 18 bases in the middle. Germline V gene data show CDR1 as SGHRS and CDR2 as YFSETQ. The CDR3 extends over 16 amino acids. The CDR3 loop is CASRRGSGLSSYEQYF. The CDR3 bases are TGCGCCAGCAGAAGGGGGTCGGGCCTGAGCTCCTACGAGCAGTACTTC.

This clone showed up just once. The chain has TRBV15 and TRBJ2-6; the D gene is possibly TRBD1 (6 bases). Trimming cost V 2 bases and J 0 bases, with 14 bases left between them. The CDR3 sequence is 18 residues long. Germline V CDR1 and CDR2: LNHNV, YYDKDF (reference sequence). The CDR3 DNA reads TGTGCCACCAGCAGACTCCTAGGACAGAGCTCTGGGGCCAACGTCCTGACTTTC. It yields the protein CATSRLLGQSSGANVLTF.

The chain recombines TRBV12-5 with TRBJ1-5; 8 bases align to TRBD1. Looked up from germline, CDR1 is LGHNT and CDR2 is FRNRAP. V dropped 8 bases and J dropped 5; count of bases not matched to a gene: 8. The CDR3 contains 14 residues. CDR3 loop: CASRGQGAYQPQHF. DNA of the CDR3: TGTGCTAGTCGGGGGCAGGGGGCGTATCAGCCCCAGCATTTT.

CDR3 sequence reads: CASSQTSLSNEQFF. CDR3 nucleotides: TGTGCCAGCAGCCAAACTAGCCTCTCCAATGAGCAGTTCTTC. This chain links TRBV7-8 with TRBJ2-1, with a weak D call TRBD2 (6 bases). CDR1 and CDR2 from the germline V gene are SGHVS and FQNEAQ. This CDR3 comprises 14 residues. V was clipped by 5 bases and J by 6 bases, with 14 bases between them.

V is TRBV18 and J is TRBJ2-7, with D possibly being TRBD1 (6 bases). V lost 3 bases to trimming and J lost 2 bases, with 14 bases between them. Germline V gives CDR1 KGHSH, CDR2 LQKENI. The CDR3 has 15 amino acids. The CDR3 nucleotides read TGTGCCAGCTCACCCACAGGGACGAAAACCTACGAGCAGTACTTC. The encoded protein is CASSPTGTKTYEQYF.

V usage is TRBV4-1 and J usage is TRBJ2-3, with D perhaps TRBD1 (6 bases). Germline V gene data show CDR1 as MGHRA and CDR2 as YSYEKL. This CDR3 contains 16 residues. V was cut by 5 bases and J by 2 bases, with 17 bases left in between. CDR3 amino acids: CASSSQAGDLTDTQYF. The CDR3 bases are TGCGCCAGCAGCTCACAGGCAGGGGACCTCACAGATACGCAGTATTTT.

This chain joins TRBV19 and TRBJ1-5; D is unresolved. Trimming took 11 bases from V and 2 from J, leaving 10 bases between them. The CDR3 is 12 residues long. Germline CDR1 reads LNHDA; CDR2 reads SQIVND (reference sequence). CDR3 sequence reads: CAAGRRNQPQHF. In DNA, the CDR3 is TGTGCCGCGGGCCGGCGCAATCAGCCCCAGCATTTT.

This chain connects TRBV6-6 to TRBJ2-3; perhaps TRBD1 as D (5 bases). Germline V CDR1 and CDR2: MNHNY, SVGAGI (reference sequence). V was pared by 4 bases and J by 6 bases, with 17 bases between. The CDR3 contains 15 residues. CDR3 nucleotides: TGTGCCAGCAGTTCGCCGGGCCACAGGATGGATACGCAGTATTTT. Residues: CASSSPGHRMDTQYF.